These 2 T cell receptor beta chains share one sample of origin, sequenced in a study of identical twins. TCRdb re-derived calls from the 5' RACE reads in MiXCR, one entry per CDR3 protein. The sample contains 450,000 or so distinct CDR3 sequences, 12% to 15% of which appear only once. These data also formed part of another study, on yellow fever vaccine responses in identical twins.

Sequences were obtained from CD4+ T cells sorted from blood. The receptor set was obtained from a woman between 18 and 29 years old in good health.

This clonotype was detected only a few times. The rearrangement uses TRBV12-3 or TRBV12-4 and TRBJ1-2; D uncertain. V was pared by 3 bases and J by 4 bases, with 12 bases between. The CDR3 covers 14 residues. The CDR3 DNA reads as TGTGCCAGCAGTTTTGAAGGCTCCATCTATGGCTACACCTTC. Translation gives CASSFEGSIYGYTF.

This clonotype appeared a few times. This chain uses TRBV6-1 with TRBJ1-5; D is possibly TRBD1 (5 bases). This CDR3 is built from 13 residues. V gave up 7 bases and J gave up 1 base, with 8 bases separating them. Germline lookup yields CDR1 MNHNS and CDR2 SASEGT. The CDR3 spells CASKAGSNQPQHF. The CDR3 DNA reads as TGTGCCAGCAAAGCAGGGAGCAATCAGCCCCAGCATTTT.